A single TCR beta chain is shown here with its context. This specimen belongs to a study of shared clonotypes between healthy human individuals. TCRdb's copy holds only in-frame clones and misses some; the assay was immunoSEQ multiplex PCR. The data show about 690,000 clones, less than 95% seen once. Per germline, CDR1 SGDLS and CDR2 YYNGEE. Losses at the gene ends were 3 bases for V and 0 bases for J; bases not matched to a gene: 7. This CDR3 region has 16 residues. This TCR came from a man aged 18-30 years in good health. Some clones in this sample may be carry-over from other donors' samples. The rearrangement links TRBV9 to TRBJ2-3; 7 bases fit TRBD1. The sequenced material came from memory CD8+ T cells from PBMCs. Subset of the sample: CD45RO+ cells pooled with CCR7-negative TemRA cells. CDR3 region: CASSGNRGPSTDTQYF. The CDR3 DNA sequence: TGTGCCAGCAGCGGGAACAGGGGCCCTAGCACAGATACGCAGTATTTT.